A single sample gave rise to the 21 T cell receptor beta chains below, sequenced in a study of T cell clones after liver transplantation. TCRbeta sequences of proliferating CFSE-low MLR cells were labeled alloreactive. Sequencing used immunoSEQ multiplex PCR; TCRdb keeps in-frame clones, though not all of them. The sample lists fewer than 650 clones, approximately 57% seen once, with roughly 42% in the top ten. These receptors lack a known antigen. Sequencing was carried out using CD8+ T cells from cultured PBMCs. These receptors all come from a human patient who received a liver transplant. Part of the T cells may come from the graft donor.

Details on this clone: A far larger clone is a single base away, which makes a read error likely. The chain employs TRBV7-9 and TRBJ1-3; D is unresolved. CDR1 SEHNR and CDR2 FQNEAQ come from the germline V gene (reference sequence). The CDR3 has 14 residues. The CDR3 DNA reads as TGTGCCAGCAGCCCCACGGAGTCTGTAAACACCATATATTTT. It yields the protein CASSPTESVNTIYF.

This clone is labeled as large. The chain joins TRBV5-5 to TRBJ2-1; TRBD2 agrees at 8 bases. The ends lost 4 bases at V and 4 bases at J; junction bases unmatched: 4. This CDR3 is 14 amino acids long. CDR1 and CDR2 (germline): SGHKS, YYEKEE (reference sequence). The CDR3 is CASSPGGQYNEQFF. The CDR3 DNA reads TGTGCCAGCAGCCCGGGAGGGCAATACAATGAGCAGTTCTTC.

This clone has just a few counts. The V and J genes are TRBV4-1 and TRBJ2-7, with 10 bases that match TRBD1. V was pared by 4 bases and J by 1 base, with 1 base of the junction left unmatched. The germline V gene encodes CDR1 MGHRA and CDR2 YSYEKL. This CDR3 spans 14 amino acids. CDR3 DNA: TGCGCCAGCAGCCCGGGACAGGGGTCCTACGAGCAGTACTTC. Amino acids: CASSPGQGSYEQYF.

This chain uses TRBV29-1 with TRBJ2-7, with 7 bases matching TRBD1. There are 13 residues in the CDR3. The V and J ends lost 2 bases and 3 bases, in that order; junction bases with no gene match: 4. CDR1 and CDR2 (germline): SQVTM, ANQGSEA. DNA for the CDR3: TGCAGCGTTGAATTTGACAGGGACTACGAGCAGTACTTC. It yields the protein CSVEFDRDYEQYF.

The chain joins TRBV9 to TRBJ2-7; TRBD2 aligns across 7 bases. Germline CDR1 reads SGDLS; CDR2 reads YYNGEE. Unmatched junction bases numbered 8, after V lost 2 bases and J lost 0 bases. This CDR3 has 16 amino acids. The chain's CDR3 is CASSVEGGSGSYEQYF. CDR3 nucleotide sequence: TGTGCCAGCAGCGTGGAGGGCGGGAGTGGCTCCTACGAGCAGTACTTC.

For this clone: With only one base between it and a far larger clone, this is likely a read error. V is TRBV29-1 and J is TRBJ2-3, with D unclear. Deletions cut 4 bases from V and 1 base from J, with 15 bases between. The CDR3 loop spans 15 amino acids. Germline CDR1 SQVTM, CDR2 ANQGSEA. DNA for the CDR3: TGCAGCGTTGTAAAGCCACCACCTCGCACAGATACGCAGTATTTT. Protein sequence: CSVVKPPPRTDTQYF.

The chain uses TRBV2 and TRBJ1-1; D unclear. Germline V CDR1 and CDR2: SNHLY, FYNNEI. Trimming removed 7 bases at V and 1 base at J, with 7 bases between. The CDR3 has 12 amino acids. The DNA for the CDR3 is TGTGCCAGCATTTCGGGGAACACTGAAGCTTTCTTT. It codes for CASISGNTEAFF.

The DNA of the CDR3 is TGTGCCAGCAGCTTAGAGCCCCAAGACGAGCAGTACTTC. Its translation is CASSLEPQDEQYF. The chain uses TRBV7-6 and TRBJ2-7; no firm D call. The germline V gene has CDR1 SGHVS and CDR2 FNYEAQ. Trimming took 1 base from V and 5 from J, leaving 9 bases between them. This CDR3 contains 13 residues.

Details on this clone: A far bigger clonotype differs at one base, so this is likely a read error. The chain is built from TRBV28 and TRBJ1-1; 8 bases match TRBD1. The CDR3 spans 15 residues. The germline V gene has CDR1 MDHEN and CDR2 SYDVKM. The CDR3 nucleotides read TGTGCCCGCAGTTACCACAGGGGGGGAAACACTGAAGCTTTCTTT. This translates into CARSYHRGGNTEAFF. The entire variable domain, with the rest obtained from reference TRBV28 and TRBJ1-1, is as follows: DVKVTQSSRYLVKRTGEKVFLECVQDMDHENMFWYRQDPGLGLRLIYFSYDVKMKEKGDIPEGYSVSREKKERFSLILESASTNQTSMYLCARSYHRGGNTEAFFGQGTRLTVV.

The CDR3 here is CASSPTESGNTIYF. The CDR3 DNA sequence: TGTGCCAGCAGCCCCACGGAGTCTGGAAACACCATATATTTT. The chain couples TRBV5-3 to TRBJ1-3; unclear D gene. TRBV5-3 is flagged as an ORF with uncertain function. This CDR3 has 14 amino acids. Between the trimmed V and J ends, which lost 8 bases and 1 base, there was a span of 13 bases.

The chain couples TRBV18 to TRBJ1-5, with D possibly matching TRBD1 (6 bases). Between the trimmed V and J ends, which lost 6 bases and 9 bases, there was a span of 21 bases. Germline assignment: CDR1 KGHSH and CDR2 LQKENI. The CDR3 is made up of 15 amino acids. The CDR3 here is CASSPAGGARLPQHF. The DNA of the CDR3 is TGTGCCAGCTCCCCAGCCGGGGGGGCGAGGTTGCCCCAGCATTTT.

This clone turned up a few times. The chain uses TRBV4-2 and TRBJ2-3; maybe TRBD2 (6 bases). The germline CDR1 and CDR2 sequences are LGHNA and YNFKEQ. This CDR3 is 16 amino acids long. V was trimmed by 6 bases and J by 1 base, leaving 17 bases between them. The CDR3 nucleotides read TGTGCCAGCAGTCCTAAGGACGGGAGTGGCACAGATACGCAGTATTTT. It yields the protein CASSPKDGSGTDTQYF.

The chain has TRBV6-4 and TRBJ2-1; no clear D. The CDR3 sequence is 13 residues long. Trimming left V 3 bases short and J 0 bases short, with 3 bases between. In germline, CDR1 is MRHNA, CDR2 SNTAGT. CDR3 residues: CASSEDSYNEQFF. The CDR3 region has the DNA TGTGCCAGCAGTGAGGACTCCTACAATGAGCAGTTCTTC.

The sample holds one count of this clone. The V gene is TRBV28, the J gene TRBJ1-1; 8 bases are a match to TRBD1. This CDR3 has 13 residues. CDR1 is MDHEN and CDR2 is SYDVKM in the germline V gene. Trimming removed 2 bases from V and 4 bases from J; junction bases left unmatched: 0. CDR3 sequence (DNA): TGTGCCAGCAGTTTAGACAGGGGCACTGAAGCTTTCTTT. It yields the protein CASSLDRGTEAFF.

Comment on this clone: This may stem from a read error, because a much larger clone lies one nucleotide away. The chain is built from TRBV30 and TRBJ2-1; D is perhaps TRBD2 (5 bases). V shed 1 base and J shed 8 bases, with 12 bases lying between them. Germline V CDR1 and CDR2: GTSNPN, SVGIG (reference sequence). The CDR3 length is 13 residues. DNA of the CDR3: TGTGCCTGGAGTGACGGACTCTTCGATGAGCAGTTCTTC. Translated: CAWSDGLFDEQFF.

This clone was recorded a few times. The gene calls are TRBV4-1 and TRBJ1-6; D call uncertain. Germline V gene data show CDR1 as MGHRA and CDR2 as YSYEKL. The CDR3 loop spans 16 amino acids. Trimming took 1 base from V and 9 from J, leaving 16 bases between them. The CDR3 loop is CASSQVLRAEGSPLHF. As DNA, the CDR3 is TGCGCCAGCAGCCAAGTGCTACGGGCGGAAGGTTCACCCCTCCACTTT.

The gene calls are TRBV7-3 and TRBJ2-7; D possibly uses TRBD1 or TRBD2 (5 bases each). The length of the CDR3 is 15 residues. Trimming pared 2 bases from V and 5 bases from J, leaving 16 bases between. CDR1 SGHTA and CDR2 FQGTGA come from the germline V gene. The chain's CDR3 is CASSLAGRVADEQYF. The CDR3 DNA sequence: TGTGCCAGCAGCTTAGCGGGCAGGGTTGCGGACGAGCAGTACTTC.

The chain joins TRBV6-5 to TRBJ1-1; D possibly corresponds to TRBD1 (6 bases). V gave up 5 bases and J gave up 1 base, with 11 bases separating them. The length of the CDR3 is 14 residues. CDR1 and CDR2 (germline): MNHEY, SVGAGI. The CDR3: CASSRTEGNTEAFF. CDR3 nucleotides: TGTGCCAGCAGTCGGACAGAAGGGAACACTGAAGCTTTCTTT.

The gene calls are TRBV9 and TRBJ2-3; 7 positions match TRBD2. This CDR3 spans 15 amino acids. V lost 0 bases to trimming and J lost 3 bases; unmatched junction nucleotides: 4. Germline CDR1 SGDLS, CDR2 YYNGEE. The CDR3 sequence: CASSVGILATDTQYF. The DNA of the CDR3 is TGTGCCAGCAGCGTAGGTATACTAGCGACAGATACGCAGTATTTT.

Relative to its sample, this clone is large. The chain recombines TRBV14 with TRBJ2-1, with TRBD1 matching over 11 bases. CDR1 is SGHDN and CDR2 is FVKESK in the germline V gene. The CDR3 length is 16 residues. J was trimmed by 5 bases and V by 2 bases; bases with no gene match: 5. CDR3 protein: CASSQLPGQGDNEQFF. Here the CDR3 DNA reads TGTGCCAGCAGCCAACTACCGGGACAGGGGGACAATGAGCAGTTCTTC.

The chain links TRBV11-3 to TRBJ2-3; the D call may be TRBD1 or TRBD2 (7 bases each). Looked up from germline, CDR1 is SGHNT and CDR2 is YENEEA. V lost 5 bases, J lost 2 bases, and 14 bases lay in between. CDR3 length equals 15 residues. This CDR3 reads CASSQGGAYTDTQYF. In DNA, the CDR3 is TGTGCCAGCAGCCAGGGGGGGGCATACACAGATACGCAGTATTTT. The whole variable domain, remainder taken from reference TRBV11-3 and TRBJ2-3, is EAGVVQSPRYKIIEKKQPVAFWCNPISGHNTLYWYLQNLGQGPELLIRYENEEAVDDSQLPKDRFSAERLKGVDSTLKIQPAELGDSAVYLCASSQGGAYTDTQYFGPGTRLTVL.